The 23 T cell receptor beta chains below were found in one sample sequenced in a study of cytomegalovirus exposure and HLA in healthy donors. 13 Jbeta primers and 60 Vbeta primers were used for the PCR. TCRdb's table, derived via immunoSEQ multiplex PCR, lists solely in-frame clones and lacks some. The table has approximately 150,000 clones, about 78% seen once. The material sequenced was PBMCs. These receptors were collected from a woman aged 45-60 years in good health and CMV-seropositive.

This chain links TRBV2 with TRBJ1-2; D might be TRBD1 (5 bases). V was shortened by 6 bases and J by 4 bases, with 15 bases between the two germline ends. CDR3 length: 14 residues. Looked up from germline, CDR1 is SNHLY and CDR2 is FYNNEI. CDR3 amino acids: CASSPGGGGYGYTF. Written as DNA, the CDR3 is TGTGCCAGCAGCCCGGGGGGAGGCGGCTATGGCTACACCTTC.

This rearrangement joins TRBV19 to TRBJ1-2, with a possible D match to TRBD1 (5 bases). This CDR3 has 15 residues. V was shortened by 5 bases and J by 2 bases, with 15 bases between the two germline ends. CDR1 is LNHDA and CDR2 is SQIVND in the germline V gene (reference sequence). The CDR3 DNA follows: TGTGCCAGTAGTCGGGACTCCAACGGCAACTATGGCTACACCTTC. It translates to CASSRDSNGNYGYTF.

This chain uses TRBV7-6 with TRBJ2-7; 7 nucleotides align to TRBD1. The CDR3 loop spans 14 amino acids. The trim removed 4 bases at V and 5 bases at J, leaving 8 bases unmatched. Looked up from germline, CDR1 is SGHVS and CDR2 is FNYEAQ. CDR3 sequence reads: CASSSSGTVDEQYF. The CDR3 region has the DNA TGTGCCAGCAGCTCGTCCGGGACAGTCGACGAGCAGTACTTC.

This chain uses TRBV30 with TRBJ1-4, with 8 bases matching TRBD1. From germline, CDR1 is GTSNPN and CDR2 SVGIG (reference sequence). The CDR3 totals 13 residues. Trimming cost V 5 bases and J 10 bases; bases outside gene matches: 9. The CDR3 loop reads CAWGTSTGVKLFF. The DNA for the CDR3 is TGTGCCTGGGGTACTTCGACAGGGGTAAAACTGTTTTTT. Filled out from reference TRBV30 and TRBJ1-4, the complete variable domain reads SQTIHQWPATLVQPVGSPLSLECTVEGTSNPNLYWYRQAAGRGLQLLFYSVGIGQISSEVPQNLSASRPQDRQFILSSKKLLLSDSGFYLCAWGTSTGVKLFFGSGTQLSVL.

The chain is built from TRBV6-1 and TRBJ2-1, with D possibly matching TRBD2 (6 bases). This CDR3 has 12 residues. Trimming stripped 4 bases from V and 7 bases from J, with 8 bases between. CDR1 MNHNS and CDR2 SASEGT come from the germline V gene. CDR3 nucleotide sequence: TGTGCCAGCAGTGGGGACTCAAATGAGCAGTTCTTC. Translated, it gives CASSGDSNEQFF.

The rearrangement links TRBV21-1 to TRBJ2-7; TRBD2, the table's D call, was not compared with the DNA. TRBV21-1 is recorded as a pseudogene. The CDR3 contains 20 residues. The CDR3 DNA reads TGTGCCAGCAGCAAAGAGGGCCGTGGACTAGCGGGGGGGCCTGAGTACGAGCAGTACTTC. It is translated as CASSKEGRGLAGGPEYEQYF.

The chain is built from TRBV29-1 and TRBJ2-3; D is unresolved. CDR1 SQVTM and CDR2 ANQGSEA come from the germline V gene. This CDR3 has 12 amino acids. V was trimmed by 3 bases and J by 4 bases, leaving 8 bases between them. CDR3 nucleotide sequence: TGCAGCGTTGATGAGGCGGCAGATACGCAGTATTTT. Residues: CSVDEAADTQYF.

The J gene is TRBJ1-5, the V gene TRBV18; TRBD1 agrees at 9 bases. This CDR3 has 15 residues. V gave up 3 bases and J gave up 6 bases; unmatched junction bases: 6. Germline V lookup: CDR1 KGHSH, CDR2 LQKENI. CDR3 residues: CASSPSQGAGQPQHF. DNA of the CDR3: TGTGCCAGCTCACCTTCACAGGGGGCCGGTCAGCCCCAGCATTTT.

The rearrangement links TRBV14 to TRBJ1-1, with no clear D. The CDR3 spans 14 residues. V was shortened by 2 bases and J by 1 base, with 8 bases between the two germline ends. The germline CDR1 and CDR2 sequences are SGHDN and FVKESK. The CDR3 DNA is TGTGCCAGCAGCCAACAGGCAGGGAACACTGAAGCTTTCTTT. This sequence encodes CASSQQAGNTEAFF.

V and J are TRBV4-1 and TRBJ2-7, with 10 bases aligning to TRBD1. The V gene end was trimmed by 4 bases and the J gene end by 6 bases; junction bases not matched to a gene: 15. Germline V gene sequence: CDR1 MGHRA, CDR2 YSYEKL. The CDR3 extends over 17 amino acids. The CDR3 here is CASSPGALRTGGFEQYF. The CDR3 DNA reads TGCGCCAGCAGCCCCGGTGCGTTAAGGACAGGGGGATTCGAGCAGTACTTC.

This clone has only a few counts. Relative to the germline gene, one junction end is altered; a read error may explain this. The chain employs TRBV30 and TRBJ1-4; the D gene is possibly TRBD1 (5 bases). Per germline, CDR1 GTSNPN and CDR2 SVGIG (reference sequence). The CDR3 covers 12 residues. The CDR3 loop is CAGRGTNEKLFF. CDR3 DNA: TGTGCCGGGAGGGGCACTAATGAAAAACTGTTTTTT. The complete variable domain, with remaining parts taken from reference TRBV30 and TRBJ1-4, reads SQTIHQWPATLVQPVGSPLSLECTVEGTSNPNLYWYRQAAGRGLQLLFYSVGIGQISSEVPQNLSASRPQDRQFILSSKKLLLSDSGFYLCAGRGTNEKLFFGSGTQLSVL.

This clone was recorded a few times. This CDR3 reads CAIHRGINEQYF. CDR3 DNA sequence: TGTGCCATTCACAGGGGGATCAACGAGCAGTACTTC. V and J are TRBV2 and TRBJ2-7, with TRBD1 matching 8 bases. The germline V gene encodes CDR1 SNHLY and CDR2 FYNNEI. The CDR3 has 12 amino acids. Trimming removed 10 bases from V and 5 bases from J; junction bases left unmatched: 7.

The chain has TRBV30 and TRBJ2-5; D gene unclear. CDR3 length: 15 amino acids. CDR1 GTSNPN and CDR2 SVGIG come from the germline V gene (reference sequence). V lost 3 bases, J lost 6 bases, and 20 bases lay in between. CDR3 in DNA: TGTGCCTGGAGGTATGGAGTCCCGCTCCTTCAGACCCAGTACTTC. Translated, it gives CAWRYGVPLLQTQYF.

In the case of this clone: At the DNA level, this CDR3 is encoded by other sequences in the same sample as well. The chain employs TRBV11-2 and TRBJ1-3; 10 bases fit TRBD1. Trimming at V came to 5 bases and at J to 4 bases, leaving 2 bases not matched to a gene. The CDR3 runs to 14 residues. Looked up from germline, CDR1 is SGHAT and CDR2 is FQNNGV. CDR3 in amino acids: CASSGTGAGNTIYF. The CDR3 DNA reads TGTGCCAGCAGCGGGACAGGGGCCGGAAACACCATATATTTT.

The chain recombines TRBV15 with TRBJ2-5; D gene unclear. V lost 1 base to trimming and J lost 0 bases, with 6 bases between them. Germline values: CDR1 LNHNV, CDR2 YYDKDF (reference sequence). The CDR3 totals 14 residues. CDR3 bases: TGTGCCACCAGCAGAGGCCAGAACCAAGAGACCCAGTACTTC. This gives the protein CATSRGQNQETQYF.

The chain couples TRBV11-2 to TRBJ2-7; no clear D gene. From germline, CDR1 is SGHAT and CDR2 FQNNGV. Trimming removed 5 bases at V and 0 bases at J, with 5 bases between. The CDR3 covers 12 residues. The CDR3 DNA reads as TGTGCCAGCAGCATGAGCTCCTACGAGCAGTACTTC. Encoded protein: CASSMSSYEQYF.

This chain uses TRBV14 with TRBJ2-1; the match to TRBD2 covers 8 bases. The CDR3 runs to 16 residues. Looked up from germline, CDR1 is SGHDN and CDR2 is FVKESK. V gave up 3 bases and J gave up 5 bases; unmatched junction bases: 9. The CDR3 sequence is CASSQLTGGGHNEQFF. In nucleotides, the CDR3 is TGTGCCAGCAGCCAGTTAACCGGGGGGGGACACAATGAGCAGTTCTTC.

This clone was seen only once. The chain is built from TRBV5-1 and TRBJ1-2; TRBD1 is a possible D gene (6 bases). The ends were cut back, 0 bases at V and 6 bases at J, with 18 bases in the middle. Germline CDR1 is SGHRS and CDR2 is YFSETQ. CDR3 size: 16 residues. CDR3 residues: CASSLALRTDADGYTF. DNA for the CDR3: TGCGCCAGCAGCTTGGCGCTCCGGACAGACGCGGATGGCTACACCTTC.

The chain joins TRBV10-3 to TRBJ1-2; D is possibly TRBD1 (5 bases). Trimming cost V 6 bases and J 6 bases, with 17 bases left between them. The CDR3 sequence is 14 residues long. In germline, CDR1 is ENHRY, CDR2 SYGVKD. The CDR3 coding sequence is TGTGCCATCAGCGCACCCCGACAGCAAGATGGCTACACCTTC. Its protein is CAISAPRQQDGYTF.

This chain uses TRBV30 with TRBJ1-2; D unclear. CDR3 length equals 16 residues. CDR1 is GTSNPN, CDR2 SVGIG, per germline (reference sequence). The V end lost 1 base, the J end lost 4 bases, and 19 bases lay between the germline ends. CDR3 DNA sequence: TGTGCCTGGAGTGCCGGGGATGGTCGTTTCGGCTATGGCTACACCTTC. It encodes CAWSAGDGRFGYGYTF.

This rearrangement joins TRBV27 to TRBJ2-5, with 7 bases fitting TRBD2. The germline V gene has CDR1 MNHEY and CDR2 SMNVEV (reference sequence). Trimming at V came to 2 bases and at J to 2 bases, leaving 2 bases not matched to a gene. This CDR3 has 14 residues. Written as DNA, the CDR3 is TGTGCCAGCAGTTTAGGGGGGGGGCAAGAGACCCAGTACTTC. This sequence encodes CASSLGGGQETQYF.

CDR3 sequence: CASIRVAASRTDTQYF. DNA of the CDR3: TGTGCCAGCATTCGGGTGGCAGCCTCACGCACAGATACGCAGTATTTT. The chain couples TRBV27 to TRBJ2-3; D not certain. Looked up from germline, CDR1 is MNHEY and CDR2 is SMNVEV (reference sequence). This CDR3 is built from 16 residues. Deletions cut 7 bases from V and 1 base from J, with 18 bases between.

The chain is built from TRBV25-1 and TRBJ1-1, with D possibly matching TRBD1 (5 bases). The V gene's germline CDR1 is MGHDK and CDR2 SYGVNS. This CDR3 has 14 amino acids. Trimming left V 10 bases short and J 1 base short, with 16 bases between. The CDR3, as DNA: TGTGCCATTCTTTTCGGACAAAGGAACACTGAAGCTTTCTTT. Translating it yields CAILFGQRNTEAFF.